Presented here are 14 T cell receptor beta chains from one specimen sequenced in a study of memory CD4+ T cells and cytomegalovirus serostatus. The sort gate was single viable CD3+CD4+CD8-CD45RO+ cells for memory CD4+ T cells. Clones were read by immunoSEQ multiplex PCR, and TCRdb kept only the in-frame ones, dropping some. The table has about 57,000 clones, roughly 80% seen once. Sequenced input: memory CD4+ T cells from blood. Source of these receptors: an adult in good health and CMV-seronegative.

The chain carries TRBV5-1 and TRBJ1-3; possible D gene TRBD1, 5 bases. The germline V and J ends were trimmed by 4 bases and 0 bases, with 17 bases remaining between them. The CDR3 is 17 amino acids. Germline-derived CDR1 and CDR2 are SGHRS and YFSETQ. CDR3 sequence: CASSPAARTNSGNTIYF. In DNA, the CDR3 is TGCGCCAGCAGCCCAGCAGCCCGGACAAACTCTGGAAACACCATATATTTT.

This chain joins TRBV28 and TRBJ2-3; perhaps TRBD2 as D (6 bases). Germline lookup yields CDR1 MDHEN and CDR2 SYDVKM. The CDR3 loop spans 16 amino acids. V was shortened by 7 bases and J by 4 bases, with 21 bases between the two germline ends. The CDR3 sequence is CASTPGRRGRADTQYF. The CDR3 DNA is TGTGCCAGCACCCCGGGGAGGCGGGGTCGTGCAGATACGCAGTATTTT.

This rearrangement joins TRBV9 to TRBJ1-3; D may be TRBD1 (6 bases). This CDR3 region has 14 residues. V lost 1 base, J lost 4 bases, and 9 bases lay in between. CDR1 and CDR2 from the germline V gene are SGDLS and YYNGEE. The CDR3 DNA reads TGTGCCAGCAGCGTAAGGCAGGGGGGAAACACCATATATTTT. Encoded protein: CASSVRQGGNTIYF.

The rearrangement joins TRBV18 to TRBJ2-5; D is ambiguous. The CDR3 is 13 residues long. Trimming took off 3 bases at V and 5 bases at J, with 10 bases between the two ends. Per the germline V gene, CDR1 is KGHSH and CDR2 is LQKENI. CDR3 in amino acids: CASSPSNGETQYF. The CDR3 region has the DNA TGTGCCAGCTCACCTTCGAACGGGGAGACCCAGTACTTC. The full variable domain, completed using reference TRBV18 and TRBJ2-5, is NAGVMQNPRHLVRRRGQEARLRCSPMKGHSHVYWYRQLPEEGLKFMVYLQKENIIDESGMPKERFSAEFPKEGPSILRIQQVVRGDSAAYFCASSPSNGETQYFGPGTRLLVL.

The chain recombines TRBV7-8 with TRBJ1-1; a weak D match, TRBD1 (6 bases). Germline-derived CDR1 and CDR2 are SGHVS and FQNEAQ. The CDR3 has 13 residues. V lost 2 bases, J lost 5 bases, and 9 bases lay in between. The CDR3 region has the DNA TGTGCCAGCAGCTTACGCAGGGGAACTGAAGCTTTCTTT. Protein product: CASSLRRGTEAFF.

In DNA form, the CDR3 reads TGCGCCAGCAGCCAAGATCCCGGATACTTGAACACTGAAGCTTTCTTT. Protein product: CASSQDPGYLNTEAFF. The rearrangement uses TRBV4-1 and TRBJ1-1; D unresolved. The CDR3 runs to 16 residues. Germline values: CDR1 MGHRA, CDR2 YSYEKL. Trimming removed 0 bases from V and 0 bases from J, with 11 bases in between.

Only one count was recorded for this clone. This chain uses TRBV5-1 with TRBJ1-2; D remains unclear. V shed 4 bases and J shed 1 base, with 5 bases lying between them. The germline V gene encodes CDR1 SGHRS and CDR2 YFSETQ. The CDR3 is made up of 12 amino acids. As DNA, the CDR3 is TGCGCCAGCAGCGAGGGTAACTATGGCTACACCTTC. This codes for CASSEGNYGYTF. Variable domain in full (rest from reference TRBV5-1 and TRBJ1-2): KAGVTQTPRYLIKTRGQQVTLSCSPISGHRSVSWYQQTPGQGLQFLFEYFSETQRNKGNFPGRFSGRQFSNSRSEMNVSTLELGDSALYLCASSEGNYGYTFGSGTRLTVV.

This clone was detected once. V gene TRBV7-6 combines with J gene TRBJ2-5; D is unresolved. This CDR3 spans 15 amino acids. The germline V and J ends were trimmed by 3 bases and 1 base, with 12 bases remaining between them. Germline CDR1 is SGHVS and CDR2 is FNYEAQ. CDR3 protein: CASSFMGNPQETQYF. The CDR3 DNA sequence: TGTGCCAGCAGCTTTATGGGGAACCCCCAAGAGACCCAGTACTTC.

This chain links TRBV27 with TRBJ2-3; D not certain. This CDR3 region has 14 residues. Germline V gene sequence: CDR1 MNHEY, CDR2 SMNVEV (reference sequence). The ends were cut back, 2 bases at V and 1 base at J, with 7 bases in the middle. The DNA of the CDR3 is TGTGCCAGCAGTTTACAGGACCGCACAGATACGCAGTATTTT. Translated: CASSLQDRTDTQYF.

There are a few counts of this clone. The chain uses TRBV30 and TRBJ2-5, with D perhaps assigned TRBD1 or TRBD2 (5 bases each). Trimming left V 1 base short and J 0 bases short, with 15 bases between. Germline V lookup: CDR1 GTSNPN, CDR2 SVGIG (reference sequence). The CDR3 is 16 residues long. The CDR3 DNA sequence: TGTGCCTGGAGTGCAAAGGCCTGGGGGAACCAAGAGACCCAGTACTTC. Amino acid sequence: CAWSAKAWGNQETQYF.

The count of this clone is one. The genes are TRBV2 and TRBJ1-1; D is undetermined. The V end was cut by 6 bases, the J end by 1 base, with 9 bases between. Germline V gene data show CDR1 as SNHLY and CDR2 as FYNNEI. This CDR3 contains 13 residues. CDR3 DNA: TGTGCCAGCAGACCCAGACAGAACACTGAAGCTTTCTTT. Encoded protein: CASRPRQNTEAFF.

The V gene is TRBV11-3, the J gene TRBJ2-1; the D gene is possibly TRBD1 (5 bases). Germline-derived CDR1 and CDR2 are SGHNT and YENEEA. The CDR3 runs to 12 residues. Trimming removed 1 base from V and 9 bases from J, with 7 bases in between. Written as DNA, the CDR3 is TGTGCCAGCAGCTTAGGCCAGGGTGAGCAGTTCTTC. It is translated as CASSLGQGEQFF. The variable domain in full, with the rest retrieved from reference TRBV11-3 and TRBJ2-1, is EAGVVQSPRYKIIEKKQPVAFWCNPISGHNTLYWYLQNLGQGPELLIRYENEEAVDDSQLPKDRFSAERLKGVDSTLKIQPAELGDSAVYLCASSLGQGEQFFGPGTRLTVL.

CDR3 nucleotides: TGTGCCAGCTCCACCAGTCGAGGAACAGACACACGGAAGGGGGTTGGCTACACCTTC. Amino acid sequence: CASSTSRGTDTRKGVGYTF. The chain is built from TRBV18 and TRBJ1-2; possible D gene TRBD1, 6 bases. The ends were cut back, 6 bases at V and 7 bases at J, with 33 bases in the middle. The CDR3 is 19 residues long. CDR1 is KGHSH and CDR2 is LQKENI in the germline V gene.

V usage is TRBV28 and J usage is TRBJ1-4, with D unclear. This CDR3 comprises 13 residues. The V and J ends lost 11 bases and 7 bases respectively, with 17 bases between them. Germline CDR1 is MDHEN and CDR2 is SYDVKM. This chain's CDR3 is CASLGPVGEKLFF. Here the CDR3 DNA reads TGTGCCTCACTCGGGCCGGTAGGTGAAAAACTGTTTTTT.